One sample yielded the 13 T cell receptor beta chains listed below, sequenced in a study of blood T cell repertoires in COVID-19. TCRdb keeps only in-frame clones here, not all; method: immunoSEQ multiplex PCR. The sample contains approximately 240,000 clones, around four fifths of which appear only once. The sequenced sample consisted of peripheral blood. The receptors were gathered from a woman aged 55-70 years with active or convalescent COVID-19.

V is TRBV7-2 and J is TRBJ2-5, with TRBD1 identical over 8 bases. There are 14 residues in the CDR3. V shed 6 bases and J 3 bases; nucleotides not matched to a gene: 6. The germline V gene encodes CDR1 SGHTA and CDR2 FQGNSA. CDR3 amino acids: CASRRNRGEETQYF. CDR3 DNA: TGTGCCAGCAGACGTAACAGGGGGGAAGAGACCCAGTACTTC.

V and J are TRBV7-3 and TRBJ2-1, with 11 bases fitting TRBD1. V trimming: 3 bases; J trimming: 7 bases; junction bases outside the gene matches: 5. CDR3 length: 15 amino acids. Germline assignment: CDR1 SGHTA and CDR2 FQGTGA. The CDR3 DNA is TGTGCCAGCAGCTTGGGACAGGGGGTAATTAATGAGCAGTTCTTC. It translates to CASSLGQGVINEQFF.

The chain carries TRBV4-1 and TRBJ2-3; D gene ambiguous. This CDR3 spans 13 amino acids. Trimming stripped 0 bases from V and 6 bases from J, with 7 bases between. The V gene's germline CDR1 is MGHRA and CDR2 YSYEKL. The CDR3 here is CASSQEPQDTQYF. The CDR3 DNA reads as TGCGCCAGCAGCCAAGAACCGCAGGATACGCAGTATTTT.

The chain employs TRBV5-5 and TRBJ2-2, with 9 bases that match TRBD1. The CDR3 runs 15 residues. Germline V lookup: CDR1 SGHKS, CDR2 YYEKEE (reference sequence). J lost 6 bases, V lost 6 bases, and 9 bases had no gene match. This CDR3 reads CASNSGTGLSGELFF. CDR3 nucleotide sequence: TGTGCCAGCAACTCCGGGACAGGGTTATCCGGGGAGCTGTTTTTT.

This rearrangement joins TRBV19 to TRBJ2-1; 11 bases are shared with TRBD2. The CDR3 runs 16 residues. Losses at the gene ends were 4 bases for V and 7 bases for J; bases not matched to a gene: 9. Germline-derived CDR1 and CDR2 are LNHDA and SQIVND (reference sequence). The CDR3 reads CASSTLAGAPGNEQFF. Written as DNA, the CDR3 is TGTGCCAGTAGTACACTAGCGGGGGCCCCTGGAAATGAGCAGTTCTTC.

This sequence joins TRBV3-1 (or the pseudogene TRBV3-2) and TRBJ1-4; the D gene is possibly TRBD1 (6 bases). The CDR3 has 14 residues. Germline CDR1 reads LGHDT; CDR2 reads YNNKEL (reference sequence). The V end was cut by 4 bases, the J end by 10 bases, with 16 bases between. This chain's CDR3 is CASSRGQPRGKLFF. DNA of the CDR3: TGTGCCAGCAGCCGGGGACAACCTAGGGGAAAACTGTTTTTT.

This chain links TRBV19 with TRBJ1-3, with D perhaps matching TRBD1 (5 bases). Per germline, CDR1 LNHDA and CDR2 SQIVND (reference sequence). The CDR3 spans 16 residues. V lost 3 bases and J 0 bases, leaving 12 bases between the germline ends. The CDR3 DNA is TGTGCCAGTAGTATTCCTACAGGTAACTCTGGAAACACCATATATTTT. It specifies CASSIPTGNSGNTIYF.

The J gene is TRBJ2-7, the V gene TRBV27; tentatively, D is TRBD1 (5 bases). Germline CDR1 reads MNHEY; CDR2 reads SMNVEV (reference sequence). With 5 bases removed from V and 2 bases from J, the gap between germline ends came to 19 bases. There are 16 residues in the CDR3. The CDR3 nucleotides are TGTGCCAGCAGTCCGACCGCTCCGAGACAGACCTACGAGCAGTACGTC. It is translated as CASSPTAPRQTYEQYV.

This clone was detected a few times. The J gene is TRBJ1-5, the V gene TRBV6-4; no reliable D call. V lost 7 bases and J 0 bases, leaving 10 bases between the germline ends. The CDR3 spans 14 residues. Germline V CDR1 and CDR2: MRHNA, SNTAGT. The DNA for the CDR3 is TGTGCCAGCAATACCGGGAATAGCAATCAGCCCCAGCATTTT. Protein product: CASNTGNSNQPQHF.

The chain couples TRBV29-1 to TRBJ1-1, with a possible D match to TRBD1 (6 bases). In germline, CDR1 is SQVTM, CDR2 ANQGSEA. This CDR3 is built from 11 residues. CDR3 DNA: TGCTCGACAGGTTGGTACACTGAAGCTTTCTTT. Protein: CSTGWYTEAFF.

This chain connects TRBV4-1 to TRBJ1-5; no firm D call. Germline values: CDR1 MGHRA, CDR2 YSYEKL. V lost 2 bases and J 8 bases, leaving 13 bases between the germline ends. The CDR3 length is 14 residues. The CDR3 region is CASSQLALAEPQHF. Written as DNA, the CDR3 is TGCGCCAGCAGCCAACTCGCCCTGGCGGAGCCCCAGCATTTT.

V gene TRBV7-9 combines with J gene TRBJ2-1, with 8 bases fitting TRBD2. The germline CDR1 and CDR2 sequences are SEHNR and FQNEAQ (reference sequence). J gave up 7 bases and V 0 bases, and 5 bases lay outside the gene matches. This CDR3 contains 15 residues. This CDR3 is CASSLAERGNNEQFF. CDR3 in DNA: TGTGCCAGCAGCTTAGCGGAGCGGGGGAATAATGAGCAGTTCTTC.

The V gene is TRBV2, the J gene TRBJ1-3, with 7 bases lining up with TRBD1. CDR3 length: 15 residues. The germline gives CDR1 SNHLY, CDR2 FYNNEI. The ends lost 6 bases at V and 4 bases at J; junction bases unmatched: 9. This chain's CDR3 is CASSQDRVTGNTIYF. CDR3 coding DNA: TGTGCCAGCAGCCAAGACAGGGTGACAGGAAACACCATATATTTT.